Listed below are T cell receptor beta chains from one sample, sequenced in a study of shared clonotypes between healthy human individuals. Repertoires were generated with immunoSEQ multiplex PCR, while TCRdb's copy carries only in-frame clones and drops some. The sample lists approximately 500,000 clones; about four fifths were seen once. The specimen was PBMCs. Every receptor here comes from a woman aged 40 to 55 in good health. Some clones in this sample may be carry-over from other donors' samples. Each CDR3 is given with its conserved first and last residue. D genes are given only for firm matches. Some rows have no size entry. The others give once, few or many, or a class for an expanded clone.

j_call	clone_size	v_call	d_call	cdr3_nt	cdr3_aa
TRBJ2-7	-	TRBV5-4	-	TGTGCCAGCAGCTTCGGGACGGCAGCCTACGAGCAGTACTTC	CASSFGTAAYEQYF
TRBJ1-4	-	TRBV10-3	-	TGTGCCATCAGTGAATCGGGGCGCGAAAAACTGTTTTTT	CAISESGREKLFF
TRBJ2-3	-	TRBV12-5	TRBD2	TGTGCTAGTGGTTTGGTATTGTTCCCCCAGCGGGAGGGCGGAACCCGCACAGATACGCAGTATTTT	CASGLVLFPQREGGTRTDTQYF
TRBJ2-1	-	TRBV28	-	TGTGCCAGCAACCCCTCCGGGACCGAAGGTAGCAATGAGCAGTTCTTC	CASNPSGTEGSNEQFF
TRBJ1-5	-	TRBV18	-	TGTGCCAGCTCAGCCGAGCAGGTGAGCAATCAGCCCCAGCATTTT	CASSAEQVSNQPQHF
TRBJ2-6	-	TRBV4-3	TRBD1	TGCGCCAGCAGCCGATATCTACCCGGGACAGGGAGTGCTGGGGCCAACGTCCTGACTTTC	CASSRYLPGTGSAGANVLTF
TRBJ2-7	-	TRBV4-1	TRBD2	TGCGCCAGCAGCCAAGACGGGGGGGCGTACGAGCAGTACTTC	CASSQDGGAYEQYF
TRBJ1-1	-	TRBV7-2	TRBD1	TGTGCCAGCAGCCCAGTAGGGGGCGGGAACACTGAAGCTTTCTTT	CASSPVGGGNTEAFF
TRBJ2-3	-	TRBV7-7	-	TGTGCTAGCAGCATTGGCAGCAGCACAGATACGCAGTATTTT	CASSIGSSTDTQYF
TRBJ2-2	-	TRBV27	-	TGTGCCAGCAGTTTTCGCAGGGCTCTAAGCACCGGGGAGCTGTTTTTT	CASSFRRALSTGELFF
TRBJ2-2	-	TRBV5-4	-	TGTGCCAGCAGCTTGGGGGCGCGGGAGAACACCGGGGAGCTGTTTTTT	CASSLGARENTGELFF
TRBJ1-3	-	TRBV18	-	TGTGCCAGCTCACCGAGGGGATCGGCTGGAAACACCATATATTTT	CASSPRGSAGNTIYF
TRBJ2-2	-	TRBV5-6	TRBD1	TGTGCCAGCAGCCCAAAGACAGGGGGAACCGGGGAGCTGTTTTTT	CASSPKTGGTGELFF
TRBJ2-2	-	TRBV10-3	TRBD1	TGTGCCATCGGGACAGGGTTAACCGGGGAGCTGTTTTTT	CAIGTGLTGELFF
TRBJ2-1	-	TRBV18	-	TGTGCCAGCTCAGGGACAACCTACAATGAGCAGTTCTTC	CASSGTTYNEQFF
TRBJ2-5	-	TRBV7-8	-	TGTGCCAGCAGCTTATTTGCGGGACTCCAAGAGACCCAGTACTTC	CASSLFAGLQETQYF
TRBJ2-2	-	TRBV5-1	TRBD1	TGCGCCAGCAGGGAGACAGGGGGGAACACCGGGGAGCTGTTTTTT	CASRETGGNTGELFF
TRBJ2-3	-	TRBV7-6	-	TGTGCCAGCAGTGTGGGAACAGATACGCAGTATTTT	CASSVGTDTQYF
TRBJ1-2	-	TRBV2	TRBD1	TGTGCCAGCAGCGGGACAGGGAGGAGCTACACCTTC	CASSGTGRSYTF
TRBJ2-5	-	TRBV7-8	-	TGTGCCAGCAGCGTACAAGGGGGTTTCGAGACCCAGTACTTC	CASSVQGGFETQYF
TRBJ2-5	once	TRBV5-1	TRBD1	TGCGCCAGCAGCGTTACAGGGGTAGAGACCCAGTACTTC	CASSVTGVETQYF
TRBJ2-5	-	TRBV2	-	TGTGCCAGCAGGACCCAGACAGGGACGGGGGGAGAGACCCAGTACTTC	CASRTQTGTGGETQYF
TRBJ1-2	few	TRBV30	-	TGTGCCTGGAGTGTAAAGGGACGGAGCCTTAACTATGGCTACACCTTC	CAWSVKGRSLNYGYTF
TRBJ2-1	-	TRBV28	TRBD1	TGTGCCAGCAGTCCCAGAGGACAGGATAACTACAATGAGCAGTTCTTC	CASSPRGQDNYNEQFF
TRBJ2-3	-	TRBV5-1	-	TGCGCCAGCAGCTTGGGACCGGGGGGCGGTTTTGCAGATACGCAGTATTTT	CASSLGPGGGFADTQYF
TRBJ2-1	-	TRBV5-1	-	TGCGCCAGCAGCGGGACTGGGGACTCCTACAATGAGCAGTTCTTC	CASSGTGDSYNEQFF
TRBJ2-3	once	TRBV6-4	-	TGTGCCAGCAGTGTTGGACACAACACAGATACGCAGTATTTT	CASSVGHNTDTQYF
TRBJ2-1	-	TRBV27	-	TGTGCCAGCAGGACTGACAGTGGCAACAATGAGCAGTTCTTC	CASRTDSGNNEQFF
TRBJ2-7	-	TRBV5-4	TRBD1	TGTGCCAGCAGCTTGGGGACAGGGGGAGGCTACGAGCAGTACTTC	CASSLGTGGGYEQYF
TRBJ2-1	-	TRBV15	TRBD2	TGTGCCACCAGCAGGTCGACTAGCGGGGGGAGCACCTTTAGCTCCTACAATGAGCAGTTCTTC	CATSRSTSGGSTFSSYNEQFF
TRBJ2-7	-	TRBV2	-	TGTGCCAGCACCCCACTAAGCTGGGGCGACGAGCAGTACTTC	CASTPLSWGDEQYF
TRBJ1-1	-	TRBV25-1	-	TGTGCCAGCAGTGAACTTCGGGGAACTGAAGCTTTCTTT	CASSELRGTEAFF
TRBJ2-5	-	TRBV15	TRBD1	TGTGCCACCAGTCCTAGGACAGGAGGCGGGGAGACCCAGTACTTC	CATSPRTGGGETQYF
TRBJ1-2	-	TRBV28	-	TGTGCCAGCAGACAGCGGGTCTATGGCTACACCTTC	CASRQRVYGYTF
TRBJ2-2	-	TRBV6-1	-	TGTGCCAGCAGTGAAGAGGTGGGTCAGCCGAACACCGGGGAGCTGTTTTTT	CASSEEVGQPNTGELFF
TRBJ2-5	-	TRBV6-5	-	TGTGCCAGCAGCCCCCGACCGGAGGGAGAGACCCAGTACTTC	CASSPRPEGETQYF
TRBJ1-1	-	TRBV6-5	TRBD1	TGTGCCAGCAGTCTCGACAGGGGAAGCCCTGAAGCTTTCTTT	CASSLDRGSPEAFF
TRBJ1-2	-	TRBV28	TRBD1	TGTGCCAGCCTGACAGGGAGGAGGGATGGCTACACCTTC	CASLTGRRDGYTF
TRBJ2-3	-	TRBV2	TRBD2	TGTGCCAGCAGTGGACTAGCGGATACGCAGTATTTT	CASSGLADTQYF
TRBJ2-2	-	TRBV19	-	TGTGCCAGTAGTAGGAACACCGGGGAGCTGTTTTTT	CASSRNTGELFF
TRBJ2-3	-	TRBV19	-	TGTGCCAGTAGTATAGACGGGGGCACAGATACGCAGTATTTT	CASSIDGGTDTQYF
TRBJ2-7	-	TRBV7-2	-	TGTGCCAGCAGCCGACGGGTAGCGGCAACCTACGAGCAGTACTTC	CASSRRVAATYEQYF
TRBJ2-3	-	TRBV7-3	-	TGTGCCAGCAGCTTAGCGGGGCTAGCGTCAGATACGCAGTATTTT	CASSLAGLASDTQYF
TRBJ1-4	-	TRBV4-2	-	TGTGCCAGCAGCCAAGATGGGTCGGAAAAACTGTTTTTT	CASSQDGSEKLFF
TRBJ2-5	-	TRBV14	-	TGTGCCAGCAGCCAAGTCTTTGGGACCCAGTACTTC	CASSQVFGTQYF
TRBJ2-1	-	TRBV21-1	-	TGTGCCAGCAGCCGATACAATGAGCAGTTCTTC	CASSRYNEQFF
TRBJ2-7	-	TRBV7-6	TRBD2	TGTGCCAGCAGCCTCAGTGAGGTAGCGGGAGGGGGCTACGAGCAGTACTTC	CASSLSEVAGGGYEQYF
TRBJ2-1	-	TRBV28	-	TGTGCCAGCAGTTTTGCTTGGGTCGTCAGAGGGCAGAATGAGCAGTTCTTC	CASSFAWVVRGQNEQFF
TRBJ2-7	-	TRBV7-2	TRBD2	TGTGCCAGCAGCTTAGAGGCTAGCGGAACCTACGAGCAGTACTTC	CASSLEASGTYEQYF
TRBJ2-7	-	TRBV4-2	-	TGTGCCAGCAGCCAAGTGGACCAGGAGCAGTACTTC	CASSQVDQEQYF
TRBJ2-5	-	TRBV2	-	TGTGCCAGCAGTCCTTGGGGTCGGGAGACCCAGTACTTC	CASSPWGRETQYF
TRBJ2-1	-	TRBV5-4	TRBD2	TGTGCCAGCAGCTTGGTCGGGAGGTCTAATGAGCAGTTCTTC	CASSLVGRSNEQFF
TRBJ2-1	-	TRBV5-5	-	TGTGCCAGCAGCTTGGTTGGAGACAATGAGCAGTTCTTC	CASSLVGDNEQFF
TRBJ1-5	-	TRBV28	-	TGTGCCAGCAGTCCCGCAGGGGCGAGGCGCAATCAGCCCCAGCATTTT	CASSPAGARRNQPQHF
TRBJ1-3	-	TRBV9	-	TGTGCCAGCAGCGTGGACATCTCTGGAAACACCATATATTTT	CASSVDISGNTIYF
TRBJ2-7	-	TRBV29-1	TRBD2	TGCAGCGCCATTAGCGGGAGTGCCTACGAGCAGTACTTC	CSAISGSAYEQYF
TRBJ2-7	-	TRBV2	TRBD1	TGTGCCAGCAGTCAGAGGGGCCAGGGGGCTTTGGAGCAGTACTTC	CASSQRGQGALEQYF